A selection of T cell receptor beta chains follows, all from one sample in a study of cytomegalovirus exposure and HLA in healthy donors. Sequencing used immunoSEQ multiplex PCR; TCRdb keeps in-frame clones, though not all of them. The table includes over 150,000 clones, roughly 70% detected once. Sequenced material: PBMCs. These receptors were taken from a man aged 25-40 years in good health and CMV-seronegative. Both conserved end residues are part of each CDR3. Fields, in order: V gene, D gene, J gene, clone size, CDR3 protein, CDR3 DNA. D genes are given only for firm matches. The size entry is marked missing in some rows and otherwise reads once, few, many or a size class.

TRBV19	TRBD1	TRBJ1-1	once	CASSTAWDRGPEAFF	TGTGCCAGTAGTACCGCCTGGGACAGGGGCCCTGAAGCTTTCTTT
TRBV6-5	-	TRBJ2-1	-	CASSYSLQLEQFF	TGTGCCAGCAGTTACTCTCTACAGCTCGAGCAGTTCTTC
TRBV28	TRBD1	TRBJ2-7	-	CASSPDRDKQYF	TGTGCCAGCAGCCCGGACAGGGACAAGCAGTACTTC
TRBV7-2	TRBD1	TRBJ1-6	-	CASSLGGWDRGNSPLNF	TGTGCCAGCAGCTTAGGTGGTTGGGACAGGGGGAATTCACCCCTCAACTTT
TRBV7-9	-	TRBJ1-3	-	CASSAPGGSGNTIYF	TGTGCCAGCAGCGCACCCGGGGGCTCTGGAAACACCATATATTTT
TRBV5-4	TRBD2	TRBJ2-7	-	CASSSGTSYEQYF	TGTGCCAGCAGCTCCGGGACTAGCTACGAGCAGTACTTC
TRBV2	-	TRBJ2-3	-	CASSEVGWRTPDTQYF	TGTGCCAGCAGTGAAGTTGGTTGGAGGACTCCAGATACGCAGTATTTT
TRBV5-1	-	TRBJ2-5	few	CASSGPSQETQYF	TGCGCCAGCAGCGGGCCGTCTCAAGAGACCCAGTACTTC
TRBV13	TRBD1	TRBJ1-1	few	CASSAPGQGSSEAFF	TGTGCCAGCAGCGCCCCGGGACAGGGGTCGTCTGAAGCTTTCTTT
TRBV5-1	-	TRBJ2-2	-	CASSNSGNTGELFF	TGCGCCAGCAGCAATAGCGGGAACACCGGGGAGCTGTTTTTT
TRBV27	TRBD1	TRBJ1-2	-	CASALAGGANYGYTF	TGTGCCAGTGCACTGGCAGGGGGTGCCAACTATGGCTACACCTTC
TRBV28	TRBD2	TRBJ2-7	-	CASSTGGGSYEQYF	TGTGCCAGCAGTACGGGAGGAGGCTCCTACGAGCAGTACTTC
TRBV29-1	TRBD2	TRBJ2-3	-	CSGIPGLVGRTDTQYF	TGCAGCGGTATACCGGGACTAGTGGGTCGGACAGATACGCAGTATTTT
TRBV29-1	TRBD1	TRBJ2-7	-	CSVEQQGEQYF	TGCAGCGTTGAACAACAGGGGGAGCAGTACTTC
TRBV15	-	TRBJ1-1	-	CATSGTGKGNTEAFF	TGTGCCACCAGCGGTACAGGGAAGGGGAACACTGAAGCTTTCTTT
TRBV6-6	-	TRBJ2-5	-	CASSSGQEETQYF	TGTGCCAGCAGCTCGGGACAAGAAGAGACCCAGTACTTC
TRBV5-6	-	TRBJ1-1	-	CASITNTEAFF	TGTGCCAGCATTACAAACACTGAAGCTTTCTTT
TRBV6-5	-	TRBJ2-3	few	CASSPNFPDTQYF	TGTGCCAGCAGCCCTAACTTTCCTGATACGCAGTATTTT
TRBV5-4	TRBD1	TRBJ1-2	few	CASSSPTEGQGYGYTF	TGTGCCAGCAGCTCCCCGACAGAGGGACAGGGTTATGGCTACACCTTC
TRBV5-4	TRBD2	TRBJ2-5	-	CASSLKGPGLAGGPKETQYF	TGTGCCAGCAGCTTAAAGGGGCCGGGACTAGCGGGGGGCCCAAAAGAGACCCAGTACTTC
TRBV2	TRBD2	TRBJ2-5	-	CASRIAGGRETQYF	TGTGCCAGCCGAATAGCGGGGGGCAGGGAGACCCAGTACTTC
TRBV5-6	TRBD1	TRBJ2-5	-	CASSPDRVSTETQYF	TGTGCCAGCAGCCCTGACAGGGTTTCAACGGAGACCCAGTACTTC
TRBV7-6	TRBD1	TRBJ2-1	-	CASSYTGTGPYNEQFF	TGTGCCAGCAGCTACACCGGGACAGGACCCTACAATGAGCAGTTCTTC
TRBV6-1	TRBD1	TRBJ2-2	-	CASSTDRVDTGELFF	TGTGCCAGCAGTACAGACAGGGTCGACACCGGGGAGCTGTTTTTT
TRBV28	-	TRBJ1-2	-	CVSAAANYGYTF	TGTGTCAGCGCAGCGGCAAACTATGGCTACACCTTC
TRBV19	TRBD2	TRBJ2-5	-	CASSGLAGEEETQYF	TGTGCCAGTAGCGGACTAGCGGGGGAGGAAGAGACCCAGTACTTC
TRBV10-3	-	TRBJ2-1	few	CATWGGTGPNEQFF	TGTGCCACCTGGGGAGGGACAGGACCCAATGAGCAGTTCTTC
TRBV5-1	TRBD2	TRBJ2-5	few	CASSLGGTSRETQYF	TGCGCCAGCAGCTTGGGGGGGACTAGCAGAGAGACCCAGTACTTC
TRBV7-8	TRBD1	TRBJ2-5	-	CASSSQQGQETQYF	TGTGCCAGCAGCTCCCAACAGGGGCAAGAGACCCAGTACTTC
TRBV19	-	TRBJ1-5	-	CASSNLFESNQPQHF	TGTGCCAGTAGCAACCTCTTCGAGAGCAATCAGCCCCAGCATTTT
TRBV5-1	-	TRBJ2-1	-	CASSSSSYNEQFF	TGCGCCAGCAGCTCGAGCTCCTACAATGAGCAGTTCTTC
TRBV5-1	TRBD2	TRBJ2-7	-	CASTPAGAYEQYF	TGCGCCAGCACCCCGGCGGGGGCCTACGAGCAGTACTTC
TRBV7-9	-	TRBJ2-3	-	CATSDSNTDTQYF	TGTGCCACCTCGGACAGCAACACAGATACGCAGTATTTT
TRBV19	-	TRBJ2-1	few	CASSIAIDNEQFF	TGTGCCAGTAGTATAGCAATTGACAATGAGCAGTTCTTC
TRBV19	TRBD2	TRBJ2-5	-	CASQSSGYGRETQYF	TGTGCCAGCCAATCTAGCGGGTATGGGCGGGAGACCCAGTACTTC
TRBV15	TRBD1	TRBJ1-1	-	CATSRDRKNTEAFF	TGTGCCACCAGCCGGGACAGGAAGAACACTGAAGCTTTCTTT
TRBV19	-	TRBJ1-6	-	CASSTRGNSPLHF	TGTGCCAGTAGTACCAGGGGAAATTCACCCCTCCACTTT
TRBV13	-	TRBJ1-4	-	CASRTGSSNEKLFF	TGTGCCAGCAGGACGGGAAGCTCTAATGAAAAACTGTTTTTT
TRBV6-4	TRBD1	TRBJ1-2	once	CASSDGQGQGYTF	TGTGCCAGCAGTGATGGACAGGGGCAAGGCTACACCTTC
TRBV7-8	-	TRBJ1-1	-	CASSPSAGGTEAFF	TGTGCCAGCAGCCCAAGTGCGGGGGGGACTGAAGCTTTCTTT
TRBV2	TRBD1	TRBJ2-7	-	CASSDEGTGRYEQYF	TGTGCCAGCAGTGATGAAGGGACAGGGCGCTACGAGCAGTACTTC
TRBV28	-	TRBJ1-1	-	CASSLWRQTSMNTEAFF	TGTGCCAGCAGTTTATGGAGACAGACGAGCATGAACACTGAAGCTTTCTTT